A selection of T cell receptor beta chains follows, all from one sample in a study of blood T cell repertoires in COVID-19. Generated by immunoSEQ multiplex PCR, the TCRdb table keeps only in-frame clones and is missing some. The sample shows 80,000 to 130,000 clones, 88% of them seen only once. Sequenced material: peripheral blood. The receptors derive from a woman aged 55-70 years with acute or convalescent COVID-19. The CDR3 runs from the conserved cysteine through the conserved F or W. A D gene is named only where the DNA matches it firmly. Clone sizes are given selectively: once, few, many, or a class where the clone is expanded.

cdr3_nt	cdr3_aa	d_call	v_call	clone_size	j_call
TGTGCCAGCAGCCCGGACAGGTTTGCAACTAATGAAAAACTGTTTTTT	CASSPDRFATNEKLFF	TRBD1	TRBV7-3	.	TRBJ1-4
TGTGCCAGCAGTTACTTGACAGCGGAGGGTGGAAACACCATATATTTT	CASSYLTAEGGNTIYF	.	TRBV6-5	once	TRBJ1-3
TGTGCCAGCAGTCGACAGCTCCAAGAGACCCAGTACTTC	CASSRQLQETQYF	.	TRBV28	.	TRBJ2-5
TGTGCCAGCAGTTTTATAGGCTTCTCCGACTACACAGATACGCAGTATTTT	CASSFIGFSDYTDTQYF	.	TRBV27	few	TRBJ2-3
TGTGCCAGCAGCGCGACAGGGGGAAACACCATATATTTT	CASSATGGNTIYF	TRBD1	TRBV7-9	.	TRBJ1-3
TGTGCCAGCAGCTCCAAAGACAGTGGACAGGGCTCCTACGAGCAGTACTTC	CASSSKDSGQGSYEQYF	TRBD1	TRBV9	.	TRBJ2-7
TGTGCCACCAGCAGGGGACTGACGGCAAAGAACTATGGCTACACCTTC	CATSRGLTAKNYGYTF	.	TRBV15	.	TRBJ1-2
TGTGCCAGCAGCGGAGAGTCGTACGAGCAGTACTTC	CASSGESYEQYF	.	TRBV6-2/TRBV6-3	.	TRBJ2-7
TGTGCCAGCAGTCTAAACCAGGGCTACAATGAGCAGTTCTTC	CASSLNQGYNEQFF	.	TRBV7-3	.	TRBJ2-1
TGTGCCAGCAGGGGAGCTAGCGGCTTCAAGTACGAGCAGTACTTC	CASRGASGFKYEQYF	TRBD2	TRBV6-5	.	TRBJ2-7
TGTGCCAGCAGCTTGACAGGTAGCAATCAGCCCCAGCATTTT	CASSLTGSNQPQHF	.	TRBV7-9	.	TRBJ1-5
TGTGCCAGCAGCCCCGTGGGACTGCGCAATCAGCCCCAGCATTTT	CASSPVGLRNQPQHF	.	TRBV2	.	TRBJ1-5
TGTGCCAGCAGACAAACCGGGGAGCTGTTTTTT	CASRQTGELFF	.	TRBV6-6	.	TRBJ2-2
TGCGCCAGCAGCTTCGGGAGCAAAACCTCTCAAGAGACCCAGTACTTC	CASSFGSKTSQETQYF	.	TRBV5-1	.	TRBJ2-5
TGTGCCAGCAGTACCCGGACTAGCAGCACCGGGGAGCTGTTTTTT	CASSTRTSSTGELFF	TRBD2	TRBV6-6	.	TRBJ2-2
TGTGCCAGCAGCCTCAAATCAGGGGGTGTAAGAGATACGCAGTATTTT	CASSLKSGGVRDTQYF	TRBD1	TRBV27	.	TRBJ2-3
TGTGCCAGCAGCCAAGTGGGCAGGGGAGATTCACCCCTCCACTTT	CASSQVGRGDSPLHF	.	TRBV14	.	TRBJ1-6
TGTGCCACCAGCAGAGATCAGGGATCGGTGAACACTGAAGCTTTCTTT	CATSRDQGSVNTEAFF	.	TRBV15	.	TRBJ1-1
TGTGCCATCAGTGAACAGATCTATGGCTACACCTTC	CAISEQIYGYTF	.	TRBV10-3	once	TRBJ1-2
TGCGCCAGCAGCCTTAGCGGAACCGGGGGGGATGAGCAGTTCTTC	CASSLSGTGGDEQFF	TRBD2	TRBV5-1	.	TRBJ2-1
TGTGCCAGCAGTTCCATGGACAGGGTTAAGGGGGAGACCCAGTACTTC	CASSSMDRVKGETQYF	TRBD1	TRBV6-2/TRBV6-3	.	TRBJ2-5
TGCAGCGTTGTCCAATCCCCGGGACAGGGTTTAGTAACCAAAAACATTCAGTACTTC	CSVVQSPGQGLVTKNIQYF	TRBD1	TRBV29-1	.	TRBJ2-4
TGTGCCAGCACAGACAGGATGAACACTGAAGCTTTCTTT	CASTDRMNTEAFF	.	TRBV28	.	TRBJ1-1
TGTGCCAGCAGAAAAGCGGGAGATGAGACCCAGTACTTC	CASRKAGDETQYF	TRBD2	TRBV28	once	TRBJ2-5
TGTGCCAGCAGCTTAGAAGTGTCGTCGGTTACCACAGATACGCAGTATTTT	CASSLEVSSVTTDTQYF	.	TRBV11-2	.	TRBJ2-3
TGCGCCAGCAGTAAGGAGACAGCCAGATCACCCCTCCACTTT	CASSKETARSPLHF	.	TRBV5-1	.	TRBJ1-6
TGTGCCAGCACAGGGGTCGGTGGGAACACTGAAGCTTTCTTT	CASTGVGGNTEAFF	.	TRBV27	.	TRBJ1-1